This T cell receptor (beta chain) derives from a study of T cells in Graves' hyperthyroidism and ophthalmopathy. General study findings and limits: In the blood, most expanded thyroid clonotypes above 0.001 appeared as well. The model forecast ophthalmopathy, anticipating it by a median approximately 6 months before onset.

The germline V gene encodes CDR1 MDHEN and CDR2 SYDVKM. Trimming removed 4 bases at V and 8 bases at J, with 15 bases between. The CDR3 has 14 amino acids. RNA transcripts yielded amplified TCR beta CDR3 regions. Using the HTBI primer set, a first-round RT-PCR was run on the TCR CDR3. Each CDR3 protein gets one entry after TCRdb re-called the multiplex PCR reads with MiXCR. Of approximately 330,000 distinct CDR3 sequences listed, roughly 18% were seen once; the top ten hold approximately 54%. Lactation, pregnancy, other autoimmune disease or uncontrolled infection led to exclusion of patients. This clonotype was observed at least ten times. Its antigen remains unidentified.

The sequence derives from a woman between 50 and 59 years old with Graves' hyperthyroidism. The sequencing input was blood. The rearrangement links TRBV28 to TRBJ2-1; tentatively, D is TRBD1 (6 bases). Written as DNA, the CDR3 is TGTGCCAGCAGTTCGACCGGGACAATCGATGAGCAGTTCTTC. The encoded protein is CASSSTGTIDEQFF.